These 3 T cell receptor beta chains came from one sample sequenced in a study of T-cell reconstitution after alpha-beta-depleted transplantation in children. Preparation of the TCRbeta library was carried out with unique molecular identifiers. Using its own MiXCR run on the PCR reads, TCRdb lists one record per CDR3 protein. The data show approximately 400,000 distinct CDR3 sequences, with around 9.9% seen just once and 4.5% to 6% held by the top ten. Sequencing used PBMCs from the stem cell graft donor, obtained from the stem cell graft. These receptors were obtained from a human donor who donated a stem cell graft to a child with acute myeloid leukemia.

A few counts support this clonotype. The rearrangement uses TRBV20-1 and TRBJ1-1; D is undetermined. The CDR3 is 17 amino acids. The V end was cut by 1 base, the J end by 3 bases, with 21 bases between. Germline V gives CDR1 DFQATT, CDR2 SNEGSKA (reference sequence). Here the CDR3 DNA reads TGCAGTGCTAGAGCCCCTCGGCCGGGGAATTACGACACTGAAGCTTTCTTT. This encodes CSARAPRPGNYDTEAFF.

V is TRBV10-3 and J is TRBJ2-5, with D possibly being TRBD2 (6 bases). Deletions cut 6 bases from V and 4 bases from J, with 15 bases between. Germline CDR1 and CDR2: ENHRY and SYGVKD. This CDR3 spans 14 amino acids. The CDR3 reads CAISETGRGETQYF. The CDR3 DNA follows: TGTGCCATCAGCGAGACTGGGCGGGGAGAGACCCAGTACTTC.

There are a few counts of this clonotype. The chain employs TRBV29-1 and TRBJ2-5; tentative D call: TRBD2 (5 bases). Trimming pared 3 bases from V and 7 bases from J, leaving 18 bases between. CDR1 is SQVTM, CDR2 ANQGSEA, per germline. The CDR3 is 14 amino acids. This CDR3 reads CSVDSIGSGVTQYF. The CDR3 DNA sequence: TGCAGCGTTGATTCTATTGGGTCCGGGGTGACCCAGTACTTC.